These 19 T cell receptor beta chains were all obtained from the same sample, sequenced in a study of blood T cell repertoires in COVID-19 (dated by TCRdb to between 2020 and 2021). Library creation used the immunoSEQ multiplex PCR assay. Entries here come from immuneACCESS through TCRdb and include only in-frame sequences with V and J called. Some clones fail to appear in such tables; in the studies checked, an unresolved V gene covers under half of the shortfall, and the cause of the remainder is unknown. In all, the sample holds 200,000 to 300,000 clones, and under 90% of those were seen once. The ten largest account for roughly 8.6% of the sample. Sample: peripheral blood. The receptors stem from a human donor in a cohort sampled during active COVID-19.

CDR3: CAPGLTISGVNYEQYF. In nucleotides, the CDR3 is TGTGCCCCCGGCCTCACCATTAGCGGGGTTAACTACGAGCAGTACTTC. V is TRBV5-4 and J is TRBJ2-7; 8 bases map to TRBD2. V lost 10 bases, J lost 3 bases, and 18 bases stayed unmatched. The CDR3 covers 16 residues. In germline, CDR1 is SGHNT, CDR2 YYREEE (reference sequence). Complete variable domain (other parts from reference TRBV5-4 and TRBJ2-7): ETGVTQSPTHLIKTRGQQVTLRCSSQSGHNTVSWYQQALGQGPQFIFQYYREEENGRGNFPPRFSGLQFPNYSSELNVNALELDDSALYLCAPGLTISGVNYEQYFGPGTRLTVT.

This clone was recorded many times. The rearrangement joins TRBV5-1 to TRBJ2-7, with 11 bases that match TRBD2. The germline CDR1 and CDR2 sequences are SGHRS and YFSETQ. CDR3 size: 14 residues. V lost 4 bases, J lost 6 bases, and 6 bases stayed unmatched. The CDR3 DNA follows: TGCGCCAGCAGCCCTAGCGGGGGGTCGGGCGAGCAGTACTTC. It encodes CASSPSGGSGEQYF.

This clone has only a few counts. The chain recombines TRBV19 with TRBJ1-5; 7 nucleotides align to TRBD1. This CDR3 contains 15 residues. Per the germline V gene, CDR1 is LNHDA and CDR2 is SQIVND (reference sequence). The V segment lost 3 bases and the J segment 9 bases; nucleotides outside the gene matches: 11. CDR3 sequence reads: CASSILTGANSPQHF. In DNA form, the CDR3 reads TGTGCCAGTAGTATTCTAACAGGGGCGAATTCGCCCCAGCATTTT. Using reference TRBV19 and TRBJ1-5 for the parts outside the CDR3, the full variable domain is DGGITQSPKYLFRKEGQNVTLSCEQNLNHDAMYWYRQDPGQGLRLIYYSQIVNDFQKGDIAEGYSVSREKKESFPLTVTSAQKNPTAFYLCASSILTGANSPQHFGDGTRLSIL.

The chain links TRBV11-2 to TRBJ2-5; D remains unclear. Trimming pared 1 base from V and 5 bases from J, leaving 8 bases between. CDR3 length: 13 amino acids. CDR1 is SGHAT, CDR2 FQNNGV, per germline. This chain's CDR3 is CASSLGVGETQYF. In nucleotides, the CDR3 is TGTGCCAGCAGCTTAGGGGTGGGCGAGACCCAGTACTTC. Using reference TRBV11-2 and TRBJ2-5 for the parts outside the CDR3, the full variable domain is EAGVAQSPRYKIIEKRQSVAFWCNPISGHATLYWYQQILGQGPKLLIQFQNNGVVDDSQLPKDRFSAERLKGVDSTLKIQPAKLEDSAVYLCASSLGVGETQYFGPGTRLLVL.

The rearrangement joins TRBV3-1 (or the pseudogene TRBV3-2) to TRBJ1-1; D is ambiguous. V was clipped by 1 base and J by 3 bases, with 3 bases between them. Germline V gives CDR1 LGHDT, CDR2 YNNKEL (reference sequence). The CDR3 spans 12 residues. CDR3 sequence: CASSQADTEAFF. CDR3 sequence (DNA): TGTGCCAGCAGCCAAGCGGACACTGAAGCTTTCTTT.

The chain's CDR3 is CASSRNRGGYEQYF. CDR3 DNA: TGTGCCAGCAGCAGAAACAGGGGAGGCTACGAGCAGTACTTC. The chain recombines TRBV5-5 with TRBJ2-7; possibly TRBD1 for D (7 bases). The V gene lost 4 bases and the J gene lost 3 bases, with 14 bases spanning the gap. Per germline, CDR1 SGHKS and CDR2 YYEKEE (reference sequence). CDR3 length: 14 residues.

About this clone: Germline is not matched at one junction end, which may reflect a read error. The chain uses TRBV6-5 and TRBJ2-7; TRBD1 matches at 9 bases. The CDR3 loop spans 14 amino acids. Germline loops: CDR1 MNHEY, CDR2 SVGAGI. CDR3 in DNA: TGTGCCAGCAGTGACTCGACAGGGGGAGACGAGCAGTACTTC. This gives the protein CASSDSTGGDEQYF.

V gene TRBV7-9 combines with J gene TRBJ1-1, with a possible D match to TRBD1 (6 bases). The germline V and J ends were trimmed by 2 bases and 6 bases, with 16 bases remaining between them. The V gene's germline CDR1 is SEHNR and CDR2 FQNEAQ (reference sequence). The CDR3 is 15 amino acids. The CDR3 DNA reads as TGTGCCAGCAGCTTATTAGTTACGGGACACGCTGAAGCTTTCTTT. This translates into CASSLLVTGHAEAFF.

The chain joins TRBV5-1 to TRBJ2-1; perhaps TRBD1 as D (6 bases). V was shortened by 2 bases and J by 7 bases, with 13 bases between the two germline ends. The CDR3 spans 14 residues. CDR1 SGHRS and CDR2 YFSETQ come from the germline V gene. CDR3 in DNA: TGCGCCAGCAGCTTAAGGGCAGGGGATAATGAGCAGTTCTTC. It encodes CASSLRAGDNEQFF.

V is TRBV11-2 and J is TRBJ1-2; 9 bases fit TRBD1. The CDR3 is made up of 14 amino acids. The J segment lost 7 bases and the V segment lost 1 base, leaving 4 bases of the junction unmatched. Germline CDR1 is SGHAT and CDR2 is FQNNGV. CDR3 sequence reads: CASSLAGTGFGYTF. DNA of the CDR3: TGTGCCAGCAGCTTAGCCGGGACAGGGTTTGGCTACACCTTC.

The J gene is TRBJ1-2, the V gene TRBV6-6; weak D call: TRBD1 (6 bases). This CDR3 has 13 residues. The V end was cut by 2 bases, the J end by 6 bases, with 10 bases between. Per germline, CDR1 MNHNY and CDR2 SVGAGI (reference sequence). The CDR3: CASSYPTGHGYTF. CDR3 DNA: TGTGCCAGCAGTTACCCAACAGGGCATGGCTACACCTTC.

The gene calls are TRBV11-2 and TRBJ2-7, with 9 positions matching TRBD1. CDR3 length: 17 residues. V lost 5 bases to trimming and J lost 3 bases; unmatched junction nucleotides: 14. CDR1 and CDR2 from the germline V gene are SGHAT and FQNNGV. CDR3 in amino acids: CASSKEPPGQGFYEQYF. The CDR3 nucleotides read TGTGCCAGCAGCAAAGAACCTCCTGGACAGGGGTTCTACGAGCAGTACTTC. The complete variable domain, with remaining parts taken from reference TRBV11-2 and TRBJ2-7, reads EAGVAQSPRYKIIEKRQSVAFWCNPISGHATLYWYQQILGQGPKLLIQFQNNGVVDDSQLPKDRFSAERLKGVDSTLKIQPAKLEDSAVYLCASSKEPPGQGFYEQYFGPGTRLTVT.

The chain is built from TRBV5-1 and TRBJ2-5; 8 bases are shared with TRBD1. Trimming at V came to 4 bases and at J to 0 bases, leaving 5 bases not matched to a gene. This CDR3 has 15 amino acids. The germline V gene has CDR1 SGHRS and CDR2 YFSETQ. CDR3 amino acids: CASSKQGVDQETQYF. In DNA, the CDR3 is TGCGCCAGCAGCAAACAGGGGGTCGACCAAGAGACCCAGTACTTC.

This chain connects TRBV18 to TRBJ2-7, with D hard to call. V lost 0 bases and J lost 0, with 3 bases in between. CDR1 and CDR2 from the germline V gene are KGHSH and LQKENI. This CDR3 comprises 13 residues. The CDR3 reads CASSPPNSYEQYF. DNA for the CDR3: TGTGCCAGCTCACCACCTAACTCCTACGAGCAGTACTTC. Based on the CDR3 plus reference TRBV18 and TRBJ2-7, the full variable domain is NAGVMQNPRHLVRRRGQEARLRCSPMKGHSHVYWYRQLPEEGLKFMVYLQKENIIDESGMPKERFSAEFPKEGPSILRIQQVVRGDSAAYFCASSPPNSYEQYFGPGTRLTVT.

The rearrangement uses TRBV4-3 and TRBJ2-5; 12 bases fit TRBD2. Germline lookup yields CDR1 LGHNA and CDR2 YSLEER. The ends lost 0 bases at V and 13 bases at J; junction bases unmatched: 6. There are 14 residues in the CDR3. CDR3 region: CASSQERLAGELYF. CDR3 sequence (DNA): TGCGCCAGCAGCCAAGAGCGACTAGCGGGGGAGCTGTACTTC.

The CDR3 DNA reads TGTGCCAGCAGCTCTGGACTTTACAATGAGCAGTTCTTC. This codes for CASSSGLYNEQFF. J is TRBJ2-1 and V is TRBV7-8, with a weak D call TRBD2 (5 bases). The CDR3 covers 13 residues. V shed 4 bases and J shed 4 bases, with 8 bases lying between them. Germline V gene lookup returns CDR1 SGHVS and CDR2 FQNEAQ.

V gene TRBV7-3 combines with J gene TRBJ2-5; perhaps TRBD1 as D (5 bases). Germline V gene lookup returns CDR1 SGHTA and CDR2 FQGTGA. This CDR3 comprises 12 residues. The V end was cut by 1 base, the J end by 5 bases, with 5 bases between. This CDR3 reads CASSLKGETQYF. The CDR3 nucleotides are TGTGCCAGCAGCTTAAAGGGGGAGACCCAGTACTTC.

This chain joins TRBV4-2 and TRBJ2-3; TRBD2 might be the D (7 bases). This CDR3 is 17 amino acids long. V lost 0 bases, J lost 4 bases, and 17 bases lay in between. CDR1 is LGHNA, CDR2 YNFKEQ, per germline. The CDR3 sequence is CASSQDRSGGGPDTQYF. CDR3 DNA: TGTGCCAGCAGCCAAGATAGGAGCGGCGGGGGCCCAGATACGCAGTATTTT.

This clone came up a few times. The CDR3 sequence: CASSPSGTYEQYF. The CDR3 nucleotides are TGTGCCAGCAGTCCCTCCGGTACTTACGAGCAGTACTTC. V is TRBV27 and J is TRBJ2-7; D uncertain. This CDR3 has 13 amino acids. The V gene lost 5 bases and the J gene lost 4 bases, with 12 bases spanning the gap. From germline, CDR1 is MNHEY and CDR2 SMNVEV (reference sequence).